This T cell receptor beta chain was profiled in a study of technical replicates of blood from a handful of donors. Sequencing used immunoSEQ multiplex PCR; TCRdb keeps in-frame clones, though not all of them. The sample has 67,000 or so clones, 80% to 95% seen once. The sequence was obtained from a human donor in good health. The sample comprised T cells isolated from PBMCs.

CDR3 sequence reads: CASSLAGRSGEKLFF. The CDR3 DNA is TGTGCCAGCAGCTTAGCCGGGAGATCAGGAGAAAAACTGTTTTTT. This chain connects TRBV7-2 to TRBJ1-4; D unresolved. This CDR3 is 15 amino acids long. Trimming took off 0 bases at V and 8 bases at J, with 13 bases between the two ends. The germline V gene has CDR1 SGHTA and CDR2 FQGNSA.